Shown below are 30 T cell receptor beta chains from a single sample sequenced in a study of T cell clonality in common variable immunodeficiency. The protocol was immunoSEQ multiplex PCR, while the TCRdb copy is restricted to in-frame clones and leaves out a portion. The data show around 81,000 clones, with none appearing a single time. What was sequenced was peripheral blood mononuclear cells. The receptors were gathered from a person aged 18 to 75 in good health.

In its sample, this clone was seen many times. The read ends 3 residues before the CDR3 terminus; that terminus is restored from the germline J gene. The chain couples TRBV20-1 to TRBJ2-7, with 8 bases matching TRBD2. Per the germline V gene, CDR1 is DFQATT and CDR2 is SNEGSKA (reference sequence). This CDR3 has 14 amino acids. The trim removed 6 bases at V and 6 bases at J, leaving 13 bases unmatched. The CDR3 reads CSARGGPMQGEQYF. The CDR3 DNA, read in part, is TGCAGTGCCCGGGGGGGACCCATGCAAGGCGAG.

A few counts support this clone. The CDR3 is cut off 3 residues early in the read; its end comes from the germline J gene. The chain links TRBV7-9 to TRBJ2-2, with TRBD1 matching over 7 bases. After removal of 3 bases from V and 5 bases from J, the junction contained 0 bases not matched to a gene. Germline-derived CDR1 and CDR2 are SEHNR and FQNEAQ (reference sequence). The CDR3 spans 13 residues. The sequenced CDR3 bases are TGTGCCAGCAGCTTGGGACAGACCGGGGAG. Translation gives CASSLGQTGE. The entire CDR3 is CASSLGQTGELFF.

This clone was detected ten times or more. The DNA ends 3 residues before the CDR3 does, and the rest of the CDR3 is filled in from the germline J gene. This chain connects TRBV5-5 to TRBJ2-1; no clear D. Germline V gene data show CDR1 as SGHKS and CDR2 as YYEKEE (reference sequence). This CDR3 has 14 residues. V was cut by 2 bases and J by 5 bases, with 11 bases left in between. The CDR3 is CASSLTAGNNEQFF. The sequenced CDR3 bases are TGTGCCAGCAGCTTAACTGCAGGCAACAATGAG.

This clone was counted at least ten times. The junction differs from germline at one of its ends, possibly a read error. The CDR3 end falls 3 residues outside the read, so it is completed with the germline J gene. The gene calls are TRBV7-7 and TRBJ2-7; the D gene is possibly TRBD1 (6 bases). The CDR3 runs 13 residues. The germline gives CDR1 SSHAT, CDR2 FNYEAQ (reference sequence). The CDR3 region is CASSLGQNYEQYF. The DNA read from the CDR3 is TGTGCTAGCAGCCTCGGACAGAACTACGAG.

In this sample, this clone turned up many times. The DNA ends 3 residues before the CDR3 does, and the rest of the CDR3 is filled in from the germline J gene. V usage is TRBV30 and J usage is TRBJ1-1; TRBD1 is a possible D gene (6 bases). CDR1 and CDR2 (germline): GTSNPN, SVGIG (reference sequence). The CDR3 length is 15 residues. Trimming stripped 7 bases from V and 0 bases from J, with 18 bases between. CDR3 residues: CASILSRDMNTEAFF. The sequenced CDR3 bases are TGTGCCTCGATCCTTTCAAGGGACATGAACACTGAA.

This clone was counted at least ten times. The read gets to within 3 residues of the CDR3 end, and the germline J gene fills in the rest. The V call is TRBV6-2 or TRBV6-3, the J call TRBJ2-7; 7 bases line up with TRBD2. Germline V gene sequence: CDR1 MNHEY, CDR2 SVGEGT. V lost 6 bases to trimming and J lost 5 bases; unmatched junction nucleotides: 13. The CDR3 is 15 amino acids. Partial CDR3 DNA: TGTGCCAGCAGAATCGGCGGCCTAGCGGTGGACGAG. Translation: CASRIGGLAVDE. The complete CDR3 reads CASRIGGLAVDEQYF.

In its sample, this clone was seen many times. The CDR3 end is not reached by the read, which stops 3 residues before it; the germline J gene fills it in. The chain couples TRBV5-4 to TRBJ1-2, with 7 nucleotides matching TRBD1. CDR1 and CDR2 from the germline V gene are SGHNT and YYREEE (reference sequence). The CDR3 loop spans 13 amino acids. The CDR3 loop is CASSLQGVKGYTF. Partial CDR3 DNA: TGTGCCAGCAGCTTGCAGGGGGTCAAGGGC.

This clone has a count of ten or more. CDR3 DNA, as far as it was read: TGTGCCAGTAGTATTGACGGGACAGGGTTCTCTGGGGCCAACGTC. Translating gives CASSIDGTGFSGANV. From start to end, the CDR3 is CASSIDGTGFSGANVLTF. This chain connects TRBV19 to TRBJ2-6, with TRBD1 identical over 9 bases. The CDR3 end is not reached by the read, which stops 3 residues before it; the germline J gene fills it in. The CDR3 sequence is 18 residues long. The ends lost 3 bases at V and 0 bases at J; junction bases unmatched: 6. CDR1 is LNHDA and CDR2 is SQIVND in the germline V gene (reference sequence).

This clone was seen at least ten times. At one of its ends the junction is not consistent with the germline gene, which may arise from a read error. The read is 3 residues too short to cover the CDR3 end, so that end is filled in from the germline J gene. The chain has TRBV12-3 or TRBV12-4 and TRBJ1-6, with 7 bases matching TRBD1. The CDR3 contains 19 residues. The covered CDR3 bases are TGTGCCAGCAGATTAGGGACAGCCAAAATAAGCTCCTATAATTCACCC. It translates to CASRLGTAKISSYNSP. From start to end, the CDR3 is CASRLGTAKISSYNSPLHF.

This clone has a count of ten or more. The DNA ends 3 residues before the CDR3 does, and the rest of the CDR3 is filled in from the germline J gene. The chain joins TRBV20-1 to TRBJ2-1, with 7 bases fitting TRBD2. The germline CDR1 and CDR2 sequences are DFQATT and SNEGSKA (reference sequence). V lost 4 bases to trimming and J lost 4 bases; unmatched junction nucleotides: 10. CDR3 size: 15 residues. CDR3 loop: CSATIPGLPYNEQFF. The DNA read from the CDR3 is TGCAGTGCTACGATTCCGGGACTACCTTACAATGAG.

The sample holds many counts of this clone. The read halts 3 residues ahead of the CDR3 end, with the missing end drawn from the germline J gene. The chain carries TRBV9 and TRBJ2-5; TRBD1 agrees at 8 bases. This CDR3 has 14 residues. Germline V CDR1 and CDR2: SGDLS, YYNGEE. Germline trimming cut 1 base from V and 5 bases from J; bases unmatched to any gene: 4. Partial CDR3 DNA: TGTGCCAGCAGCGTACACAGGGGGTGGGAGACC. Translation gives CASSVHRGWET. The full CDR3 sequence reads CASSVHRGWETQYF. Full variable domain (missing parts from reference TRBV9 and TRBJ2-5): DSGVTQTPKHLITATGQRVTLRCSPRSGDLSVYWYQQSLDQGLQFLIQYYNGEERAKGNILERFSAQQFPDLHSELNLSSLELGDSALYFCASSVHRGWETQYFGPGTRLLVL.

This clone has a count of ten or more. CDR3: CASSLVGTSGSQETQYF. The CDR3 DNA, read in part, is TGTGCCAGCAGTTTAGTCGGGACTAGCGGGTCCCAAGAGACC. The chain uses TRBV12-3 or TRBV12-4 and TRBJ2-5; 12 bases are shared with TRBD2. The CDR3 end lies 3 residues beyond the end of the read and is filled in from the germline J gene. V was pared by 1 base and J by 1 base, with 4 bases of the junction left unmatched. The CDR3 is 17 amino acids.

The sample holds many counts of this clone. The read terminates 3 residues ahead of where the CDR3 ends, so the germline J gene completes it. The chain carries TRBV13 and TRBJ1-1; D possibly corresponds to TRBD1 (5 bases). The germline V gene has CDR1 PRHDT and CDR2 FYEKMQ (reference sequence). The CDR3 runs 14 residues. V lost 3 bases and J 7 bases, leaving 15 bases between the germline ends. The CDR3 is CASSLGGVGHEAFF. The covered CDR3 bases are TGTGCCAGCAGCTTGGGGGGGGTGGGTCATGAA.

This clone was seen many times. The DNA ends 3 residues before the CDR3 does, and the rest of the CDR3 is filled in from the germline J gene. V and J are TRBV19 and TRBJ2-5; D may be TRBD1 (6 bases). Trimming stripped 2 bases from V and 5 bases from J, with 12 bases between. The CDR3 runs to 14 residues. Per germline, CDR1 LNHDA and CDR2 SQIVND (reference sequence). Partial CDR3 DNA: TGTGCCAGTAGTATATACGAACAGGGTGAGACC. It yields the protein CASSIYEQGET. The CDR3 as a whole reads CASSIYEQGETQYF.

This clone was seen repeatedly, ten times or more. Read coverage stops 3 residues before the CDR3 terminus; the germline J gene supplies the remainder. This sequence joins TRBV6-1 and TRBJ1-3; maybe TRBD1 (6 bases). V gave up 3 bases and J gave up 8 bases, with 17 bases separating them. Per germline, CDR1 MNHNS and CDR2 SASEGT. The CDR3 length is 15 residues. The CDR3 bases that were read are TGTGCCAGCAGTGATAGGGACACCTCGTTGTACACC. It yields the protein CASSDRDTSLYT. The whole CDR3 reads CASSDRDTSLYTIYF.

This clone was counted many times. Read sequence stops 3 residues before the CDR3 end, and the germline J gene provides the missing end. The rearrangement joins TRBV5-1 to TRBJ2-3; 11 nucleotides align to TRBD2. CDR3 length equals 15 residues. Looked up from germline, CDR1 is SGHRS and CDR2 is YFSETQ. V lost 0 bases to trimming and J lost 6 bases; unmatched junction nucleotides: 3. The sequenced part of the CDR3 DNA is TGCGCCAGCAGCTTGGATGGGACTAGCGGTGATACG. It specifies CASSLDGTSGDT. The full CDR3 is CASSLDGTSGDTQYF.

The sample holds many counts of this clone. Read coverage stops 3 residues before the CDR3 terminus; the germline J gene supplies the remainder. The rearrangement links TRBV12-3 or TRBV12-4 to TRBJ2-5; TRBD1 matches at 10 bases. This CDR3 comprises 14 residues. V was pared by 3 bases and J by 2 bases, with 0 bases of the junction left unmatched. This CDR3 is CASSLGQGQETQYF. The sequenced CDR3 bases are TGTGCCAGCAGTTTGGGACAGGGGCAAGAGACC.

This clone was observed many times. The sequenced fragment ends 3 residues before the CDR3 boundary, so the rest is inferred from the germline J gene. V gene TRBV20-1 combines with J gene TRBJ2-7, with 10 bases lining up with TRBD2. CDR1 and CDR2 (germline): DFQATT, SNEGSKA (reference sequence). V shed 6 bases, J shed 5 bases, and the junction held 7 bases outside the gene matches. This CDR3 has 13 residues. CDR3 loop: CSAISGRADEQYF. The CDR3 bases that were read are TGCAGTGCCATCAGCGGGAGGGCCGACGAG.

This clone was counted many times. The CDR3 goes on 3 residues after the read ends, and that part is filled in from the germline J gene. The rearrangement joins TRBV5-1 to TRBJ2-1; D possibly corresponds to TRBD2 (7 bases). This CDR3 is 15 amino acids long. CDR1 and CDR2 from the germline V gene are SGHRS and YFSETQ. V gave up 0 bases and J gave up 8 bases, with 15 bases separating them. Incomplete CDR3 DNA: TGCGCCAGCAGCTTGGTGGTGGGGGCGGGGGATGAG. Its protein is CASSLVVGAGDE. The full CDR3 reads CASSLVVGAGDEQFF.

This clone was seen at least ten times. The missing CDR3 end, 3 residues past where the read stops, is filled in from the germline J gene. The chain is built from TRBV5-6 and TRBJ2-2; tentative D call: TRBD2 (5 bases). Germline CDR1 SGHDT, CDR2 YYEEEE. This CDR3 is built from 15 residues. V was cut by 2 bases and J by 6 bases, with 14 bases left in between. The CDR3 loop reads CASSLGSRRAGELFF. CDR3 DNA (partial): TGTGCCAGCAGCTTAGGGTCCCGGCGGGCCGGGGAG.

In its sample, this clone was seen many times. From the germline J gene comes the end of the CDR3, since the read stops 3 residues before it. This chain links TRBV20-1 with TRBJ1-5; 7 nucleotides match TRBD1. Losses at the gene ends were 4 bases for V and 3 bases for J; bases not matched to a gene: 3. The germline V gene encodes CDR1 DFQATT and CDR2 SNEGSKA (reference sequence). The CDR3 contains 13 residues. CDR3 bases read: TGCAGTGCTACCAGGGGGGACAATCAGCCC. It codes for CSATRGDNQP. The complete CDR3 reads CSATRGDNQPQHF.

This clone was seen ten or more times. The CDR3 is cut off 3 residues early in the read; its end comes from the germline J gene. V and J are TRBV6-1 and TRBJ2-7, with 8 positions matching TRBD2. The V gene's germline CDR1 is MNHNS and CDR2 SASEGT. With V trimmed by 3 bases and J by 4 bases, 8 bases remained unmatched. This CDR3 has 15 residues. The CDR3 reads CASSDPGGGKYEQYF. The sequenced part of the CDR3 DNA is TGTGCCAGCAGTGACCCCGGCGGGGGGAAGTACGAG.

In its sample, this clone was seen many times. The CDR3 end lies 3 residues beyond the end of the read and is filled in from the germline J gene. The rearrangement links TRBV5-4 to TRBJ2-5; TRBD2 matches 7 bases. The CDR3 spans 15 residues. Trimming removed 0 bases from V and 3 bases from J; junction bases left unmatched: 5. Germline-derived CDR1 and CDR2 are SGHNT and YYREEE (reference sequence). The CDR3: CASSLAGGSEETQYF. CDR3 DNA (partial): TGTGCCAGCAGCTTGGCCGGGGGGTCGGAAGAGACC.

With regard to this clone: The read terminates 3 residues ahead of where the CDR3 ends, so the germline J gene completes it. The chain carries TRBV7-2 and TRBJ2-2; 9 nucleotides align to TRBD2. There are 16 residues in the CDR3. Germline assignment: CDR1 SGHTA and CDR2 FQGNSA. The covered CDR3 bases are TGTGCCAGCAGCTTAGCGGGCCGGCTAGCGGGATCTGGG. It translates to CASSLAGRLAGSG. The whole CDR3 is CASSLAGRLAGSGLFF.

This clone was seen at least ten times. A read error may account for a junction end that differs from germline. The CDR3 end falls 3 residues outside the read, so it is completed with the germline J gene. The V and J genes are TRBV4-2 and TRBJ2-3, with 9 bases aligning to TRBD2. The CDR3 is made up of 17 amino acids. The germline gives CDR1 LGHNA, CDR2 YNFKEQ. Incomplete CDR3 DNA: TGCGCCAGCAGCCAACAATGGTCTAGCGGGGGCACAGATACG. As protein: CASSQQWSSGGTDT. The entire CDR3 is CASSQQWSSGGTDTQYF.

This clone has a count of ten or more. This CDR3 is CASRRLAGGHEQYF. The CDR3 bases that were read are TGTGCCAGCAGGAGACTAGCGGGAGGCCACGAG. The chain recombines TRBV6-2 or TRBV6-3 with TRBJ2-7; 13 bases agree with TRBD2. The CDR3 is cut off 3 residues early in the read; its end comes from the germline J gene. CDR3 size: 14 residues. In germline, CDR1 is MNHEY, CDR2 SVGEGT. The V gene end was trimmed by 6 bases and the J gene end by 5 bases; junction bases not matched to a gene: 4.

Many counts were recorded for this clone. Coverage ceases 3 residues before the CDR3 finishes, and the germline J gene fills in the end. The rearrangement joins TRBV15 to TRBJ2-3; 7 nucleotides line up with TRBD1. J gave up 2 bases and V 3 bases, and 11 bases lay outside the gene matches. This CDR3 region has 17 residues. Germline V CDR1 and CDR2: LNHNV, YYDKDF (reference sequence). CDR3 loop: CATSRMTGSVITDTQYF. CDR3 DNA, as far as it was read: TGTGCCACCAGCAGGATGACAGGGTCGGTTATCACAGATACG.

This clone has only a few counts. The read stops 3 residues short of the end of the CDR3; the missing end is completed from the germline J gene. V gene TRBV7-2 combines with J gene TRBJ1-6; the D is unclear. The germline V and J ends were trimmed by 0 bases and 3 bases, with 6 bases remaining between them. CDR3 length equals 15 residues. Germline CDR1 reads SGHTA; CDR2 reads FQGNSA. The CDR3 reads CASSLAPFYNSPLHF. The sequenced part of the CDR3 DNA is TGTGCCAGCAGCTTAGCTCCCTTCTATAATTCACCC.

In its sample, this clone was seen many times. The CDR3 end lies 3 residues beyond the end of the read and is filled in from the germline J gene. V and J are TRBV20-1 and TRBJ1-5; D might be TRBD1 (6 bases). The CDR3 consists of 17 residues. V was clipped by 0 bases and J by 2 bases, with 17 bases between them. Germline loops: CDR1 DFQATT, CDR2 SNEGSKA (reference sequence). This CDR3 is CSARDVGQWEGNQPQHF. Incomplete CDR3 DNA: TGCAGTGCTAGAGATGTAGGACAGTGGGAGGGCAATCAGCCC.

The sample holds many counts of this clone. The DNA ends 3 residues before the CDR3 does, and the rest of the CDR3 is filled in from the germline J gene. The chain has TRBV19 and TRBJ1-1; 8 bases agree with TRBD1. This CDR3 region has 14 residues. The V segment lost 6 bases and the J segment 5 bases; nucleotides outside the gene matches: 8. Per germline, CDR1 LNHDA and CDR2 SQIVND (reference sequence). The CDR3 here is CASSLTGEMTEAFF. CDR3 DNA (partial): TGTGCCAGTAGCCTGACAGGGGAAATGACTGAA.